This T cell receptor beta chain derives from a study of blood T cell repertoires in COVID-19. Trimming cost V 4 bases and J 5 bases; bases outside gene matches: 10. This CDR3 region has 15 residues. Looked up from germline, CDR1 is SGHKS and CDR2 is YYEKEE (reference sequence). Assay used: immunoSEQ multiplex PCR; TCRdb lists only in-frame clones, some missing. The sample comprises 200,000 to 300,000 clones, more than 75% of which are singletons, and around 5% rests with the top ten. The sequence was collected from an older woman with COVID-19, enrolled during active disease. This chain uses TRBV5-5 with TRBJ2-5; TRBD2 matches 8 bases. Material for sequencing was peripheral blood. The CDR3 protein is CASSPGGAERETQYF. The CDR3 bases are TGTGCCAGCAGCCCCGGGGGGGCCGAAAGGGAGACCCAGTACTTC.